This T cell receptor (beta chain) emerged from a study of T cells in tumors after PD-1 blockade (dated by TCRdb to between 2019 and 2020). In the study overall: Patients with prior checkpoint blockade, systemic immunosuppressant use, or recent radiotherapy or other anti-cancer therapy within 4 weeks were excluded. To compare blood and tumor clonotypes, bulk TCR sequencing was performed on nine to eleven peripheral blood samples from roughly five patients. A subset of patients also received ongoing daily vismodegib 150 mg during anti-PD-1 treatment. Peripheral blood samples averaged around 110,000 TCR templates (range roughly 22,000-257,772) and roughly 35,000 unique clonotypes. Using site-matched tumors from BCC or SCC patients sampled before and after anti-PD-1 therapy, the study carried out paired single-cell RNA and TCR sequencing. Pembrolizumab 200 mg every 3 weeks or cemiplimab 350 mg every 2 weeks was administered to patients. Clinical response was assessed using RECIST version 1.1.

The immunoSEQ platform was used for deep TCRbeta sequencing. As for the original processing: Only productive rearrangements were exported from the immunoSEQ Analyzer for downstream analysis. T cell phenotypes were assigned to bulk TCRbeta clonotypes by matching to single-cell RNA+TCR-seq clones sharing the same TCRbeta sequence. Using bulk TCR sequencing data, clone enrichment in tumor was calculated by dividing a clone's tumor frequency by the same clone's PBMC frequency. TCRs were grouped by GLIPH into specificity groups, defined as clusters of distinct TCRs likely recognizing common antigens via shared CDR3 motifs. The immuneACCESS repertoire file appears here via TCRdb, limited to in-frame rearrangements. These files lack a portion of the clones; in checked studies, under half of the deficit traces to unresolved V genes, and the cause of the others is not known. The D gene and trimming were derived from the DNA, and the V and J assignments and clone size from that table. Here the sample has about 63,000 clones; approximately 79% occur a single time. About 4.4% of the sample comes from the top ten.

Results the study describes overall, beyond this receptor: Approximately 38% of the TCR clonotypes from tumors also showed up in blood, and some novel exhausted tumor clones were present in pre-treatment blood, which suggests peripheral recruitment. The source of novel T cell clones was not identified and could include lymphoid organs or rare unexpanded clones within the tumor or its periphery.

From the germline V gene, CDR1 is MNHEY and CDR2 is SVGAGI. V and J lose 8 bases and 8 bases, and a span of 13 bases separates them. The CDR3 has 12 amino acids, counting the end cysteine and phenylalanine. Only CDR3 DNA remains: 36 bases, in frame from the first base. Per the publication, the time point label means: after anti-PD-1 therapy. Genomic DNA extracted from tumor biopsies or peripheral blood was used for bulk TCRbeta sequencing, with input ranging from about 616 ng to 6,500 ng. Histologically proven advanced or metastatic basal or squamous cell carcinoma was present in all patients, all of whom were poor candidates for surgical resection. The basal cell carcinoma cohort comprised 10 or so patients, of whom seven to nine had bulk tumor TCR sequencing. As regards this clone: Which antigen it targets is not known. No base-level quality is on record; no much larger clone is a single base apart.

The sequence was collected from a human donor with basal cell carcinoma. The rearranged segments are TRBV6-5 and TRBJ2-1; the D gene is perhaps TRBD2, from 5 matching bases. The sample in question was PBMCs, obtained after anti-PD-1 treatment. The DNA sequence follows: TGTGCCAGCGTCAAGAGGGAGCATGAGCAGTTCTTC. Translated, it gives CASVKREHEQFF.